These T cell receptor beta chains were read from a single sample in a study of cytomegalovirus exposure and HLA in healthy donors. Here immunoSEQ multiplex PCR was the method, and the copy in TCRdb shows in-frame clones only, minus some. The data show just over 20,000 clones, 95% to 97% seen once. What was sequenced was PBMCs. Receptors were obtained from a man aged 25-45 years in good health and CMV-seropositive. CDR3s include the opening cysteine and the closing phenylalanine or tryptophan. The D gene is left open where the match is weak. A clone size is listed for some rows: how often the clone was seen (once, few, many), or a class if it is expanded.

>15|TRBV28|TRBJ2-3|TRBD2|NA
CASRSAGVKTDTQYF
TGTGCCAGCAGGTCAGCGGGAGTCAAGACAGATACGCAGTATTTT
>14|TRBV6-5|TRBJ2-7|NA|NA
CASRSAGSSYEQYF
TGTGCCAGCAGATCGGCAGGCAGCTCCTACGAGCAGTACTTC
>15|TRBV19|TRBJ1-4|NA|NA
CASSIKGLSNEKLFF
TGTGCCAGTAGTATTAAGGGGTTATCTAATGAAAAACTGTTTTTT
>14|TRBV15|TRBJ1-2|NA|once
CATSRRGGNYGYTF
TGTGCCACCAGCAGGAGAGGCGGAAACTATGGCTACACCTTC
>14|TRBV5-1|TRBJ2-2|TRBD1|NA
CASSPGQGGGELFF
TGCGCCAGCAGCCCGGGACAGGGAGGCGGGGAGCTGTTTTTT
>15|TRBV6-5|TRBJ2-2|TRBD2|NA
CASSLLAGDTGELFF
TGTGCCAGCAGTTTACTAGCGGGAGACACCGGGGAGCTGTTTTTT
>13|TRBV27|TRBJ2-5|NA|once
CASSLGGWETQYF
TGTGCCAGCAGTTTAGGGGGGTGGGAGACCCAGTACTTC
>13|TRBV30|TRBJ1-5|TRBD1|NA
CAWSRDRNQPQHF
TGTGCCTGGAGTAGGGACAGGAATCAGCCCCAGCATTTT
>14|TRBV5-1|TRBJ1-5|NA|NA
CASSPTGHEQPQHF
TGCGCCAGCAGTCCAACAGGGCATGAGCAGCCCCAGCATTTT
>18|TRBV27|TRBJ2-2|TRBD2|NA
CASSPWTSGIGGTGELFF
TGTGCCAGCAGTCCGTGGACTAGCGGGATTGGGGGGACCGGGGAGCTGTTTTTT
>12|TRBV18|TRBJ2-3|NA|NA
CASSFFTDTQYF
TGTGCCAGCTCATTCTTCACAGATACGCAGTATTTT
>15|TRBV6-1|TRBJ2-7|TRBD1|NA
CASSLGLTGAYEQYF
TGTGCCAGCAGTCTGGGATTGACAGGGGCCTACGAGCAGTACTTC
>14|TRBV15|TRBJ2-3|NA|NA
CATSRDFSSDTQYF
TGTGCCACCAGCAGAGATTTCTCCTCAGATACGCAGTATTTT
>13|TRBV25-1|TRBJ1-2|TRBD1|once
CASSAGQERGYTF
TGTGCCAGCAGTGCCGGACAGGAGCGGGGCTACACCTTC
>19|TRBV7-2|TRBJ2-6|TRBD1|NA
CASSLSGTGKFSGANVLTF
TGTGCCAGCAGCTTATCCGGGACAGGGAAGTTCAGTGGGGCCAACGTCCTGACTTTC